A single sample is the source of the 15 T cell receptor beta chains below, sequenced in a study of blood T cell repertoires in COVID-19 (dated by TCRdb to about 2020). Library preparation used the immunoSEQ multiplex PCR assay. Held by TCRdb, this immuneACCESS table contains in-frame sequences only and omits some clones. Under half of the omission traces to an unresolved V gene where checked; the cause of the rest is unknown. Counted in this sample were around 100,000 clones; about nine tenths of them appeared once. 5% to 6% of the sample comes from the top ten. Specimen: peripheral blood. The receptors were sampled from a man aged 50 to 60 with acute or convalescent COVID-19.

The rearrangement links TRBV5-4 to TRBJ2-7, with D perhaps matching TRBD2 (5 bases). The CDR3 contains 14 residues. Germline assignment: CDR1 SGHNT and CDR2 YYREEE (reference sequence). V was clipped by 4 bases and J by 0 bases, with 11 bases between them. CDR3 protein: CASSVPGSSYEQYF. The DNA for the CDR3 is TGTGCCAGCAGCGTCCCGGGAAGCTCCTACGAGCAGTACTTC. The full variable domain, completed using reference TRBV5-4 and TRBJ2-7, is ETGVTQSPTHLIKTRGQQVTLRCSSQSGHNTVSWYQQALGQGPQFIFQYYREEENGRGNFPPRFSGLQFPNYSSELNVNALELDDSALYLCASSVPGSSYEQYFGPGTRLTVT.

The chain carries TRBV6-2 or TRBV6-3 and TRBJ2-3, with 12 bases aligning to TRBD1. The CDR3 loop spans 18 amino acids. V was clipped by 2 bases and J by 3 bases; unmatched bases: 9. Germline CDR1 reads MNHEY; CDR2 reads SVGEGT. Here the CDR3 DNA reads TGTGCCAGCAGTTACAGTCGGGACAGGGGGCTTAGGACAGATACGCAGTATTTT. Its translation is CASSYSRDRGLRTDTQYF.

The gene calls are TRBV11-2 and TRBJ2-2; D is perhaps TRBD2 (6 bases). Trimming cost V 0 bases and J 2 bases, with 16 bases left between them. Germline V gene data show CDR1 as SGHAT and CDR2 as FQNNGV. The CDR3 has 18 amino acids. The CDR3 is CASSLDFWGGRNTGELFF. CDR3 DNA: TGTGCCAGCAGCTTAGATTTCTGGGGAGGTAGAAACACCGGGGAGCTGTTTTTT.

This chain uses TRBV7-2 with TRBJ2-1; 14 nucleotides match TRBD2. Germline loops: CDR1 SGHTA, CDR2 FQGNSA. The V segment lost 6 bases and the J segment 8 bases; nucleotides outside the gene matches: 6. The CDR3 has 15 residues. CDR3: CASRPGLAGVDEQFF. CDR3 in DNA: TGTGCCAGCAGGCCGGGACTAGCGGGAGTGGATGAGCAGTTCTTC.

J is TRBJ1-4 and V is TRBV6-5, with TRBD1 identical over 7 bases. Germline V CDR1 and CDR2: MNHEY, SVGAGI. V lost 6 bases and J lost 4; bases outside the gene matches: 8. The CDR3 totals 15 residues. The CDR3, as DNA: TGTGCCAGCAGAAGACAGGGTCCCAATAATGAAAAACTGTTTTTT. It is translated as CASRRQGPNNEKLFF.

The chain joins TRBV19 to TRBJ2-7; the D is unclear. This CDR3 is built from 15 residues. V gave up 3 bases and J gave up 0 bases, with 12 bases separating them. Germline CDR1 LNHDA, CDR2 SQIVND (reference sequence). CDR3 nucleotide sequence: TGTGCCAGTAGTATCAACAGAATTTCCTCCTACGAGCAGTACTTC. Protein product: CASSINRISSYEQYF.

The chain has TRBV7-2 and TRBJ1-3, with D perhaps matching TRBD1 (5 bases). V was pared by 1 base and J by 4 bases, with 11 bases between. CDR1 is SGHTA, CDR2 FQGNSA, per germline. CDR3 size: 15 residues. CDR3 loop: CASSLEATAGNTIYF. The DNA of the CDR3 is TGTGCCAGCAGCTTAGAGGCGACAGCGGGAAACACCATATATTTT.

Notes on this clone: The junction departs from germline at one end; a sequencing error may be responsible. The chain couples TRBV5-1 to TRBJ2-6, with TRBD1 as a possible D gene (5 bases). The germline gives CDR1 SGHRS, CDR2 YFSETQ. This CDR3 region has 14 residues. This chain's CDR3 is CASSPVPGANVPTF. CDR3 coding DNA: TGCGCCAGCAGCCCCGTTCCTGGGGCCAACGTCCCGACTTTC.

This chain uses TRBV5-4 with TRBJ2-7; 9 nucleotides align to TRBD1. J lost 5 bases, V lost 1 base, and 7 bases had no gene match. Germline CDR1 SGHNT, CDR2 YYREEE (reference sequence). The length of the CDR3 is 15 residues. CDR3 loop: CASSLKGQGSHEQYF. CDR3 DNA sequence: TGTGCCAGCAGCTTGAAGGGACAGGGCAGCCACGAGCAGTACTTC.

The chain joins TRBV6-5 to TRBJ1-4; D is possibly TRBD1 (6 bases). CDR3 size: 14 residues. Germline V gene sequence: CDR1 MNHEY, CDR2 SVGAGI. Trimming took off 2 bases at V and 7 bases at J, with 11 bases between the two ends. This CDR3 reads CASSYGGAGEKLFF. DNA for the CDR3: TGTGCCAGCAGTTACGGGGGGGCGGGTGAAAAACTGTTTTTT.

The sample holds a few counts of this clone. V usage is TRBV2 and J usage is TRBJ2-3; D unresolved. Germline V gives CDR1 SNHLY, CDR2 FYNNEI. This CDR3 contains 13 residues. The V end lost 2 bases, the J end lost 2 bases, and 5 bases lay between the germline ends. DNA for the CDR3: TGTGCCAGCAGTGAACCCTTCACAGATACGCAGTATTTT. Translated: CASSEPFTDTQYF.

J is TRBJ2-1 and V is TRBV24-1; 7 bases line up with TRBD1. The CDR3 loop spans 17 amino acids. Per the germline V gene, CDR1 is KGHDR and CDR2 is SFDVKD. With V trimmed by 4 bases and J by 3 bases, 11 bases remained unmatched. CDR3 DNA: TGTGCCACCAGTGACTACCCCGGGACAGAACTCTACAATGAGCAGTTCTTC. This translates into CATSDYPGTELYNEQFF.

In this sample, this clone turned up a few times. The rearrangement joins TRBV7-9 to TRBJ1-1; TRBD1 agrees at 8 bases. Per germline, CDR1 SEHNR and CDR2 FQNEAQ (reference sequence). V lost 6 bases and J lost 0; bases outside the gene matches: 12. The CDR3 length is 17 residues. The CDR3 nucleotides read TGTGCCAGCAGGCCCTCTGGACAGGGAGGGTTGAACACTGAAGCTTTCTTT. Translation: CASRPSGQGGLNTEAFF.

The genes are TRBV19 and TRBJ2-2, with 13 bases aligning to TRBD2. J was trimmed by 8 bases and V by 7 bases; bases with no gene match: 13. Germline-derived CDR1 and CDR2 are LNHDA and SQIVND (reference sequence). This CDR3 is built from 17 residues. The CDR3 region has the DNA TGTGCCAGTACTCCGCCGGGACTAGCGGGGCGTAGGGGGGAGCTGTTTTTT. Protein product: CASTPPGLAGRRGELFF.

The chain couples TRBV5-4 to TRBJ2-7, with 8 bases lining up with TRBD1. Germline CDR1 and CDR2: SGHNT and YYREEE (reference sequence). The CDR3 extends over 15 amino acids. V trimming: 3 bases; J trimming: 6 bases; junction bases outside the gene matches: 11. CDR3 DNA sequence: TGTGCCAGCAGCTCTCCCCAGGACAGGGTCTCCGAGCAGTACTTC. This sequence encodes CASSSPQDRVSEQYF.